The entry below gives a single TCR beta chain sequence along with its context. The antigen remains undetermined. Reverse transcription used about 0.45 to 1 ug RNA and random hexamers. immunoSEQ multiplex PCR amplified TCR beta CDR3 across 54 Vbeta, 13 Jbeta. MiXCR was run by TCRdb on the immunoSEQ multiplex PCR reads, yielding one entry per CDR3 protein. Here the sample spans a few hundred thousand distinct CDR3 sequences, around 90% being singletons. Losses at the gene ends were 0 bases for V and 4 bases for J; bases not matched to a gene: 6. CDR1 and CDR2 from the germline V gene are SQVTM and ANQGSEA. CDR3 size: 14 residues. This sample was included in a study of CD8 T cells in Susac syndrome. General study results and limits: The TCR sequencing and HLA analysis in the study involved a relatively small number of individuals, as the study acknowledged.

Sequencing of TCR beta was carried out in blood CD8+ and CD4+ T cells. The multiple sclerosis controls were treatment-naive patients, and their relapsing-remitting disease was stable or active. The TCR was taken from a human donor with multiple sclerosis. The chain joins TRBV29-1 to TRBJ2-7; 7 nucleotides line up with TRBD1. Sequencing was performed on CD8+ T cells from PBMCs. The CDR3 bases are TGCAGCGTTGAAGATGAAGAGACAGGGTACGAGCAGTACTTC. It yields the protein CSVEDEETGYEQYF.